This T cell receptor (beta chain) was recovered during a study of a mutant IDH1 vaccine in newly diagnosed glioma. Across the whole study: Weeks 35 and 47 hosted visits V12 and V13, respectively. Notes on the study in general: A vaccine-induced immune response developed in roughly 93% of the patients.

This clone was observed once. The antigen is not known. The time point here: week 35, safety follow-up. Doses of 300 ug of mutant IDH1 20-mer peptide were given with topical imiquimod. New astrocytomas of WHO grade 3 or 4 that were IDH1-mutant and ATRX-lost were found in the donors. The assay was immunoSEQ multiplex PCR, and TCRdb's table has in-frame clones only and misses some. In the table there are 60,000 or so clones, around 84% of which are singletons. The CDR3 has 15 amino acids. Per the germline V gene, CDR1 is SNHLY and CDR2 is FYNNEI. Between the trimmed V and J ends, which lost 4 bases and 0 bases, there was a span of 10 bases.

The chain carries TRBV2 and TRBJ1-5; no definite D call. Material: PBMCs, obtained from a glioma patient whose treatment included an IDH1 peptide vaccine. This receptor was taken from a man between 25 and 39 years old with glioma. The CDR3 spells CASSAETHSNQPQHF. For the CDR3, the DNA is TGTGCCAGCAGTGCGGAAACTCATAGCAATCAGCCCCAGCATTTT.